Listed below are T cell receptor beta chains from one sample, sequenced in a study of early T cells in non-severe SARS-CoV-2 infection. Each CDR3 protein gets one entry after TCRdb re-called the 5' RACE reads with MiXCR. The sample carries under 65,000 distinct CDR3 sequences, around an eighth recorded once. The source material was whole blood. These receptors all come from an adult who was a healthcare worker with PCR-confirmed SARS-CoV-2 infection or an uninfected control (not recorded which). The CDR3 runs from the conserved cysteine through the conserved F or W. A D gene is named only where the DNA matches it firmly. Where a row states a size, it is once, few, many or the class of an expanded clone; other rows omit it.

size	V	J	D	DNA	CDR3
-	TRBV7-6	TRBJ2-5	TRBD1	TGTGCCAGCAGCCCTGGACAGGGCGAACGGTCCCAGTACTTC	CASSPGQGERSQYF
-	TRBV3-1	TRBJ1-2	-	TGTGCCAGCAGCCAAGATTTTGGCTATGGCTACACCTTC	CASSQDFGYGYTF
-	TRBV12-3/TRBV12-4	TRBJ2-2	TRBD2	TGTGCCAGCACCCTGAGTAGCGGGGGGGCCGGGGAGCTGTTTTTT	CASTLSSGGAGELFF
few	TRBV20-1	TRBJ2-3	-	TGCAGTGCTAGTCCCGGGACAAATACGCAGTATTTT	CSASPGTNTQYF
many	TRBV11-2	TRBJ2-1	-	TGTGCCAGCAGCTTACCGGGAAATAATGAGCAGTTCTTC	CASSLPGNNEQFF
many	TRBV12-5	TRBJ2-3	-	TGTGCTAGTGGTTCCCGAGGACCCATATACACAGATACGCAGTATTTT	CASGSRGPIYTDTQYF
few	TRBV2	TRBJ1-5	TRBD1	TGTGCCAGCAGTGTTGGACAGGCGAGCAATCAGCCCCAGCATTTT	CASSVGQASNQPQHF
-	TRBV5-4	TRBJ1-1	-	TGTGCCAGCAGCTGGGGGGAACGGCCTGAAGCTTTCTTT	CASSWGERPEAFF
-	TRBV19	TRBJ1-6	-	TGTGCCAGTAGTATCATCCAGTCCCATGTGGATTCACCCCTCCACTTT	CASSIIQSHVDSPLHF
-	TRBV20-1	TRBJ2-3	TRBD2	TGCAGTGCTAGTTTCCTCGCGGGGGGCCCCCCAGATACGCAGTATTTT	CSASFLAGGPPDTQYF
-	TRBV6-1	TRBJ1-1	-	TGTGCCAGCAGGGCCGATCCGGGTGAAGCTTTCTTT	CASRADPGEAFF
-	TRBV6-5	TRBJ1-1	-	TGTGCCAGCAGTTACGTGGGGGAAGGGACTGAAGCTTTCTTT	CASSYVGEGTEAFF
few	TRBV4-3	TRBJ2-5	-	TGCGCCAGCAGCGACGATAGAGACAGGTACCAAGAGACCCAGTACTTC	CASSDDRDRYQETQYF
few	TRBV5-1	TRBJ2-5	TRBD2	TGCGCCAGCAGCTTGGCCGGGCGGGGGGCCAGGTCAGAGACCCAGTACTTC	CASSLAGRGARSETQYF
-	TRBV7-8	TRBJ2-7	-	TGTGCCAGCAGATCAGGGGGGGCTTACGAGCAGTACTTC	CASRSGGAYEQYF
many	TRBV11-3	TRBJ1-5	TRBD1	TGTGCCAGTTCCCGGGACAGAGAAAAGCCCCAGCATTTT	CASSRDREKPQHF
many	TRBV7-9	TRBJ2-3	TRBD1	TGTGCCAGCAGCCGGGACAGGCTCTTCGCAGATACGCAGTATTTT	CASSRDRLFADTQYF
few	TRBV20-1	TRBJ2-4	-	TGCAGTGCTTCTGACGTAGCCAAAAACATTCAGTACTTC	CSASDVAKNIQYF
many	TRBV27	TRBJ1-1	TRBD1	TGTGCCAGCAGTTTAACCGGGACAGGGTCCATGAACACTGAAGCTTTCTTT	CASSLTGTGSMNTEAFF
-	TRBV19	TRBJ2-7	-	TGTGCCAGTAGTATCGGGGGACTCGGCTACGAGCAGTACTTC	CASSIGGLGYEQYF
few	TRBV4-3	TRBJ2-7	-	TGCGCCAGCAGCCAAGACTGGGGCTCCCTTTGGGAGCAGTACTTC	CASSQDWGSLWEQYF
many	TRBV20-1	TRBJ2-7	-	TGCAGTGCTAGAGGAGACAGGTGGGAATACGAGCAGTACTTC	CSARGDRWEYEQYF
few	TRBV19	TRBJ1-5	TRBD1	TGTGCCAGTAGTATAGACAAGGGACAGGGGATGCCCCAGCATTTT	CASSIDKGQGMPQHF
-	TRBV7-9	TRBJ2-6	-	TGTGCCAGCAGCTTAAGCCTACTACGCTCTGGGGCCAACGTCCTGACTTTC	CASSLSLLRSGANVLTF
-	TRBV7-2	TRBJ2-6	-	TGTGCCAGCAGCTTCCCCGGTGGGGCCAACGTCCTGACTTTC	CASSFPGGANVLTF
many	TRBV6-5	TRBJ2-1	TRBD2	TGTGCCAGCAGTTACGGGCTAGCGGGGGCCCGCTCCTACAATGAGCAGTTCTTC	CASSYGLAGARSYNEQFF
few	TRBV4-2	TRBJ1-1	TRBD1	TGTGCCAGCAGCCAAACGGACAGGGGGTGGTACACTGAAGCTTTCTTT	CASSQTDRGWYTEAFF
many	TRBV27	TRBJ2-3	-	TGTGCCAGCAGTCCATCCAAGGGGGGGCCGAAGGAAGATACGCAGTATTTT	CASSPSKGGPKEDTQYF
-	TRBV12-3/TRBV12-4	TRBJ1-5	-	TGTGCCAGCAGTCCGGAACCACGGGCAGATCAGCCCCAGCATTTT	CASSPEPRADQPQHF
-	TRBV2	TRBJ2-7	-	TGTGCCAGCAGTTCCCGACCCTCCGAGCAGTACTTC	CASSSRPSEQYF
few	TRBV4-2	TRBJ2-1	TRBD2	TGTGCCAGCAGCCAAGGACTAGCGGGGATCAATGAGCAGTTCTTC	CASSQGLAGINEQFF
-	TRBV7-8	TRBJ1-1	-	TGTGCCAGCAGCTTACTCTCCGCTGAAGCTTTCTTT	CASSLLSAEAFF
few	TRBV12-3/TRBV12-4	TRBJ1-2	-	TGTGCCAGCTGCGACAAAAGAGCTAACTATGGCTACACCTTC	CASCDKRANYGYTF
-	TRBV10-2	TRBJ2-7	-	TGCGCCAGCAGTCGTAACTACGAGCAGTACTTC	CASSRNYEQYF
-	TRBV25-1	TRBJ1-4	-	TGTGCCAGCAGTGAGCCAGGTGGTAGTGAAAAACTGTTTTTT	CASSEPGGSEKLFF